The sequence of this T cell receptor beta chain was determined in a study of T cell responses to AZD1222 COVID-19 vaccine. About the study: Second doses were pooled across both intervals (about 4 or about 12 weeks). Study observations and caveats: In the spike-specific TCR repertoire, nearly half reportedly target unmutated variant regions. Repertoire collection took place solely once the T cell response had peaked. Donor demographics were predominantly white British with a female majority; clonal diversity may be underestimated.

TCRdb's copy holds only in-frame clones and misses some; the assay was immunoSEQ multiplex PCR. The repertoire holds fewer than 150,000 clones, with roughly 87% as singletons. CDR3 length: 16 amino acids. The junction had 4 bases not matched to a gene; V was cut back by 3 bases and J by 0 bases. Germline V CDR1 and CDR2: SGHNT, YENEEA. Concerning this clone: What it binds is not known.

This chain joins TRBV11-3 and TRBJ2-3, with 9 bases lining up with TRBD1. The sample consisted of peripheral blood, taken on day 0 of AZD1222 vaccination. This TCR was sampled from an adult in good health. The CDR3 here is CASSFTGTGSTDTQYF. The CDR3 nucleotides read TGTGCCAGCAGCTTCACCGGGACAGGGAGCACAGATACGCAGTATTTT.